This T cell receptor beta chain was found in a study of Graves' ophthalmopathy and Graves' hyperthyroidism (dated by TCRdb to 2017 to 2018). Broadly, across the study: Peripheral blood was collected before any treatment was given, at the time of initial diagnosis. Following sample collection, hyperthyroidism patients were given methimazole at a starting dose of 30 mg daily, and ophthalmopathy patients were given high-dose intravenous methylprednisolone. To explore V-J signatures that separate ophthalmopathy from hyperthyroidism, a discovery set of about 98 patients was enrolled, consisting of 40 to 45 with ophthalmopathy and under 65 with stable hyperthyroidism. In total, 135 blood samples were TCR-sequenced: around 42 ophthalmopathy, roughly 80 hyperthyroidism and about 17 hyperthyroidism-to-ophthalmopathy patients. In 6 or 7 hyperthyroidism patients, T-cell repertoires of thyroid tissue and blood were compared. The study used signatures of the TCR beta repertoire to tell Graves' ophthalmopathy apart from Graves' hyperthyroidism and to predict which patients would progress to ophthalmopathy. An independent validation cohort comprised 18 hyperthyroidism patients and over 15 patients who later progressed from hyperthyroidism to ophthalmopathy.

TCR beta CDR3 regions were amplified from RNA transcripts for repertoire sequencing. The first round of RT-PCR was done with HTBI primers and the Qiagen OneStep RT-PCR kit, and was followed by a second round of multiplex PCR, then size selection and purification. Libraries were sequenced on an Illumina HiSeq2000 using paired-end 100 bp reads. The paper's data handling went like this. SOAPnuke was used to process the reads, throwing out any read that had adapters, had uncalled bases, had a mean Phred below 15, or lacked an exact constant-primer or identifier match. COPE v1.2.5 was used to merge high-quality paired reads. Each unique nucleotide sequence was treated as a clonotype, and MiTCR v1.1 was used to align the clonotypes to the IMGT TRB V, D and J references. Analysis was restricted to V-J combinations with a frequency above 0.0001, which covered roughly 99% of repertoires. A TCR clonal expansion and chaos score per V-J combination was defined as the ratio of F50 clonal expansion to chaos observed in the TCRdist matrix. Welch's t-statistics and random forest were used to narrow the features down to over ten V-J combinations, which were then fed into a naive Bayes classifier. The similarity between thyroid and blood repertoires was quantified using the Morisita-Horn index. In-frame beta chains were kept once TCRdb had trimmed the public reads at Q25 with fastp and called clones with MiXCR. Each record represents a unique CDR3 protein, reported with the most common genes and DNA among its rows. The V and J calls follow TCRdb's processing rather than the paper's. For this sample there are 650,000 to 900,000 distinct CDR3 sequences; 40% appear just once. The ten top clones hold 35% to 55% of the sample.

Relative to germline, V is 0 bases shorter and J is 0 bases shorter, with 2 bases between their ends. The CDR3 spans 13 residues, from the cysteine through the phenylalanine. The CDR3 DNA has 39 bases and is translated from base 1. Sequences ENHRY (CDR1) and SYGVKD (CDR2) are obtained from the germline V gene. Overall study results and their limits: In validation, the model predicted ophthalmopathy progression with about 64% sensitivity and less than 80% specificity; approximately 12 predicted patients were CT-confirmed with GO in a median of 6.5 months. Most expanded thyroid clonotypes with frequency above 0.001 were also detected in blood, suggesting blood repertoires may reflect the thyroid immune response. Ophthalmopathy was separated from stable hyperthyroidism by the 13-signature model with 85% to 90% sensitivity and approximately 84% specificity in cross-validation and with 80%/75% in the test set. No statistical method was used to set the sample size in advance, and the investigators knew which group each participant was assigned to.

In this sample, this clonotype turned up many times. What this receptor recognizes is not known. No clone much larger than this one lies a single base away; base qualities are absent. Ophthalmopathy patients had moderately to severely active disease, Clinical Activity Score of at least 3, NOSPECS grade of at least 4, and disease duration under 3 months. Patients with other autoimmune diseases, uncontrolled infections, pregnancy or lactation were excluded from the study. Diagnosis was based on clinical symptoms, serum thyroxine, TRAb, thyroid ultrasound and orbital computed tomography. Using Ficoll-Paque density gradient centrifugation, PBMCs were isolated from approximately 11 ml of fresh peripheral blood. Total RNA was extracted with Trizol reagent and quality-checked on an Agilent 2100 Bioanalyzer.

The rearranged chain carries TRBV10-3 and TRBJ1-1; no D gene is confidently identified. Sequences were obtained from peripheral blood. The receptor was derived from an adult man with Graves' ophthalmopathy. This receptor carries the CDR3 CAISESVNTEAFF. The nucleotides read TGTGCCATCAGTGAGTCGGTGAACACTGAAGCTTTCTTT.